A single T cell receptor (beta chain) is shown here with its context. This entry is derived from a study of T cell changes during pregnancy in multiple sclerosis. The CDR3 is 15 amino acids. The V segment lost 4 bases and the J segment 1 base; nucleotides outside the gene matches: 6. Germline V gene data show CDR1 as SGHVS and CDR2 as FQNEAQ. The table came from immunoSEQ multiplex PCR; TCRdb's copy has only in-frame clones and leaves some out. The data contain 100,000 or so clones, 90% of them singletons. The rearrangement uses TRBV7-8 and TRBJ1-1, with 7 nucleotides matching TRBD1. The source of this sequence is a female donor in good health, enrolled as a control in a pregnancy study. The specimen was peripheral blood, collected in the second trimester of pregnancy. For the CDR3, the DNA is TGTGCCAGCAGCTCCCAGACAGGGTGGAACACTGAAGCTTTCTTT. Residues: CASSSQTGWNTEAFF.